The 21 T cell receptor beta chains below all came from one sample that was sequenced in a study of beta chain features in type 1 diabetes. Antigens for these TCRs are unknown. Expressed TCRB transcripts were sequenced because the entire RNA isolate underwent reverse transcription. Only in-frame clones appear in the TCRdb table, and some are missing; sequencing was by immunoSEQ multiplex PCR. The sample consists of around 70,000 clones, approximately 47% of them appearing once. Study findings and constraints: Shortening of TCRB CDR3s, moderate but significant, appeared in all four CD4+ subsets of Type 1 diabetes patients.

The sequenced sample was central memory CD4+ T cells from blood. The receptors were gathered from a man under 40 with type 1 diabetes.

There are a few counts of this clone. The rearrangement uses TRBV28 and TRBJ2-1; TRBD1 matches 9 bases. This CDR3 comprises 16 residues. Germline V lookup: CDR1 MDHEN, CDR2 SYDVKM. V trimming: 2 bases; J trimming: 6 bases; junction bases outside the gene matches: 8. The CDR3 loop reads CASSLPGQGPGNEQFF. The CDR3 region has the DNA TGTGCCAGCAGTTTACCGGGACAGGGCCCCGGCAATGAGCAGTTCTTC.

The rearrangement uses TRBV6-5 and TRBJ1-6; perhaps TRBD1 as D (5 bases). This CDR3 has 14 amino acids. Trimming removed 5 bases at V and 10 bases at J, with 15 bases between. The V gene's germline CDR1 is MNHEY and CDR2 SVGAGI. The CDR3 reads CASSEGFGRSPLHF. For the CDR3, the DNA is TGTGCCAGCAGTGAGGGGTTTGGGAGGTCACCCCTCCACTTT.

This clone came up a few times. Here the CDR3 reads CASGATSGATSTDTQYF. The CDR3 region has the DNA TGTGCCAGCGGAGCAACTAGCGGAGCCACTAGCACAGATACGCAGTATTTT. The chain couples TRBV5-4 to TRBJ2-3; TRBD2 matches 8 bases. The CDR3 is 17 residues long. Per the germline V gene, CDR1 is SGHNT and CDR2 is YYREEE (reference sequence). The trim removed 7 bases at V and 0 bases at J, leaving 13 bases unmatched.

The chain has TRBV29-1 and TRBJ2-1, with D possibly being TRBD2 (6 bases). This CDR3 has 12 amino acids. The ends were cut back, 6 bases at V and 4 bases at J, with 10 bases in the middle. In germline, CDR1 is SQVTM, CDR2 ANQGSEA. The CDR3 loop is CSVRRGYNEQFF. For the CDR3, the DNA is TGCAGCGTCCGCCGGGGGTACAATGAGCAGTTCTTC.

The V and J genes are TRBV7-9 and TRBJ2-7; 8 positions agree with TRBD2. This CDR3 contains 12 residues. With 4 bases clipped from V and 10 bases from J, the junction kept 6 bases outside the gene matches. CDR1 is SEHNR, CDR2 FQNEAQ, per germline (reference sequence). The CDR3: CASSSTSGSQYF. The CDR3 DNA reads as TGTGCCAGCAGCTCTACTAGCGGTAGCCAGTACTTC.

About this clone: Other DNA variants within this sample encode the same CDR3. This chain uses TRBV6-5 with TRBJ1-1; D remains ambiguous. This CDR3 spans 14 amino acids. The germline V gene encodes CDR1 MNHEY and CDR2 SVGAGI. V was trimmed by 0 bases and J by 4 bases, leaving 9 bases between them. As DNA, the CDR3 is TGTGCCAGCAGTTACTCGACTGGTTCCACTGAAGCTTTCTTT. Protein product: CASSYSTGSTEAFF.

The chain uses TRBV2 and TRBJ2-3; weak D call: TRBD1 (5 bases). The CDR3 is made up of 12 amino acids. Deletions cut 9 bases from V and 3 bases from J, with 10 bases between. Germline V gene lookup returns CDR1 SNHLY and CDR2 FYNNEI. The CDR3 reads CARGLSTDTQYF. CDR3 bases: TGTGCCAGGGGGCTGTCGACAGATACGCAGTATTTT. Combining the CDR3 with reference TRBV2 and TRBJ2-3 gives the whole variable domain EPEVTQTPSHQVTQMGQEVILRCVPISNHLYFYWYRQILGQKVEFLVSFYNNEISEKSEIFDDQFSVERPDGSNFTLKIRSTKLEDSAMYFCARGLSTDTQYFGPGTRLTVL.

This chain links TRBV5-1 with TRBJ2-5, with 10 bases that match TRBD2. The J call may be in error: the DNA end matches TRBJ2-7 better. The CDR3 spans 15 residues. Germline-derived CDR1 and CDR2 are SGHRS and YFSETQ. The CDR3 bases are TGCGCCAGCAGCCTGACTAGCGGGTTCACGTACGAGCAGTACTTC. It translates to CASSLTSGFTYEQYF.

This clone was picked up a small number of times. The CDR3 nucleotides are TGTGCCATCAGACCGGGACTAGCGGGAGAAAGAACAGATACGCAGTATTTT. This sequence encodes CAIRPGLAGERTDTQYF. The chain couples TRBV10-3 to TRBJ2-3; 14 nucleotides line up with TRBD2. Per germline, CDR1 ENHRY and CDR2 SYGVKD. CDR3 size: 17 residues. Trimming at V came to 6 bases and at J to 3 bases, leaving 8 bases not matched to a gene.

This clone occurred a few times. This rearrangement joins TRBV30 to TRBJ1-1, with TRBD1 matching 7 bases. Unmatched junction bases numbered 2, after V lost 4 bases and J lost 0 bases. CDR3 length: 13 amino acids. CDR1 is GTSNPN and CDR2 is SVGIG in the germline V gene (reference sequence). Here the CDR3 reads CAWTGQLNTEAFF. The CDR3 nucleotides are TGTGCCTGGACGGGACAGCTGAACACTGAAGCTTTCTTT.

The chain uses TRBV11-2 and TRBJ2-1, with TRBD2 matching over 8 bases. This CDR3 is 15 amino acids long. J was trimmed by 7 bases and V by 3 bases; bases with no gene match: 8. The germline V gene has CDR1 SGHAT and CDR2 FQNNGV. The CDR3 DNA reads TGTGCCAGCAGCTTGGCCGGGGGGGCCGGGAATGAGCAGTTCTTC. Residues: CASSLAGGAGNEQFF.

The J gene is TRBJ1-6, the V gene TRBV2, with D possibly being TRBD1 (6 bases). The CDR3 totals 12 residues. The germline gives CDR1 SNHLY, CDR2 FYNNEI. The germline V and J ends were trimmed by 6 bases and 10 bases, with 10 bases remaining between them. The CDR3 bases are TGTGCCAGCAGACAGGGAGAATCACCCCTCCACTTT. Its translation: CASRQGESPLHF.

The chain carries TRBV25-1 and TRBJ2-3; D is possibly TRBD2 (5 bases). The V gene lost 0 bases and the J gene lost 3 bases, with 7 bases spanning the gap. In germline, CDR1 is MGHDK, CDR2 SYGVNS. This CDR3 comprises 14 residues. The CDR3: CASSEYTGTDTQYF. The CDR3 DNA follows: TGTGCCAGCAGTGAATATACGGGAACAGATACGCAGTATTTT.

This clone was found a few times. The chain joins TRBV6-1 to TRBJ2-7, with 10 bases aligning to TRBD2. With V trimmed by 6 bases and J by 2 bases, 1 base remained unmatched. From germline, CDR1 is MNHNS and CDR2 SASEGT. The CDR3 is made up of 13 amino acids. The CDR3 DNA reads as TGTGCCAGCAGGGGACTAGCGACCTACGAGCAGTACTTC. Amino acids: CASRGLATYEQYF.

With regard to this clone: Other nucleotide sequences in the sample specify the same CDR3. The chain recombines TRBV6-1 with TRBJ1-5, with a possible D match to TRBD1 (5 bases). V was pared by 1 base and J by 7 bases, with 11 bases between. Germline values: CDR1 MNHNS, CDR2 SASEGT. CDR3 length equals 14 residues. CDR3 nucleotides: TGTGCCAGCAGTGAAGTCAAGGGGCCCCAGCCCCAGCATTTT. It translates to CASSEVKGPQPQHF.

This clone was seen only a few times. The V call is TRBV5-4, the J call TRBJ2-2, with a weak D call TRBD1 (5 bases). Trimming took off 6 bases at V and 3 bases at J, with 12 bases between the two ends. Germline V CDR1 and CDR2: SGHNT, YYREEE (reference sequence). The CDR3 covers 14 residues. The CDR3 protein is CASMQGTDTGELFF. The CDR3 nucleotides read TGTGCCAGCATGCAGGGAACGGACACCGGGGAGCTGTTTTTT.

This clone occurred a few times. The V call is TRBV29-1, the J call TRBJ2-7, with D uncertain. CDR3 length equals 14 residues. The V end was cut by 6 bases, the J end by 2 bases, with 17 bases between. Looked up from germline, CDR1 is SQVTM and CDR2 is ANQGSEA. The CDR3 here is CSVARQEAAYEQYF. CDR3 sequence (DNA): TGCAGCGTGGCCCGGCAAGAGGCCGCCTACGAGCAGTACTTC.

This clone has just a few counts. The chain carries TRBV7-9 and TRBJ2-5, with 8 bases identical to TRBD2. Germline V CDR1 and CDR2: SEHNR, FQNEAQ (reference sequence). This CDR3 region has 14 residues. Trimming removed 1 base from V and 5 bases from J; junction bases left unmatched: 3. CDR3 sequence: CASSLEGLGETQYF. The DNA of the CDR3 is TGTGCCAGCAGCTTAGAGGGACTAGGGGAGACCCAGTACTTC.

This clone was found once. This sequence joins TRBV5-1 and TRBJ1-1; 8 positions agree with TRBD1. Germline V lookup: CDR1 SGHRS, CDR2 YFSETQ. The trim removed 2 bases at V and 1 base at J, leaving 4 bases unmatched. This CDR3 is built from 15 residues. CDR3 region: CASSFRTGPNTEAFF. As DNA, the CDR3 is TGCGCCAGCAGCTTCCGGACAGGGCCGAACACTGAAGCTTTCTTT.

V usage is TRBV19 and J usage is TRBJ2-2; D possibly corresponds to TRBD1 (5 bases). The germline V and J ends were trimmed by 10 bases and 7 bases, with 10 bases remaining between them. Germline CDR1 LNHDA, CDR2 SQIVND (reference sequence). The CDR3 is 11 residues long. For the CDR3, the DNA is TGTGCCAACCAGGGTAACGGGGAGCTGTTTTTT. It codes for CANQGNGELFF.

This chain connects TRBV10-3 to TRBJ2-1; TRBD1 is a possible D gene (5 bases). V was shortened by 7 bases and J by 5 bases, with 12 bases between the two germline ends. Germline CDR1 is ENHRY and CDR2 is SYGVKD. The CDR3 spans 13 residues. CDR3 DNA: TGTGCCATCAAAACGACAGATAACAATGAGCAGTTCTTC. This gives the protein CAIKTTDNNEQFF.